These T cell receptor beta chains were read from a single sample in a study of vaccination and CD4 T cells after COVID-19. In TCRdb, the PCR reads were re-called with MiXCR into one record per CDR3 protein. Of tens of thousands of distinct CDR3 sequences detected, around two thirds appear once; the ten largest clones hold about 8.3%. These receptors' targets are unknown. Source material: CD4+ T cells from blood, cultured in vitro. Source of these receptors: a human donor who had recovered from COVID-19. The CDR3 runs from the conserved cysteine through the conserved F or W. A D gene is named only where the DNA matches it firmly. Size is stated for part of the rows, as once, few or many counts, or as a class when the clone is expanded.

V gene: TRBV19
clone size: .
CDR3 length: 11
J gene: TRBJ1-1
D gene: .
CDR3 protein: CASLDGTRAFF
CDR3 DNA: TGTGCCAGCCTCGACGGGACACGGGCTTTCTTT

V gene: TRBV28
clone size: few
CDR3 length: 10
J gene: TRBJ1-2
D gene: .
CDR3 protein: CASGSRGYTF
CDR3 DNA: TGTGCCAGCGGAAGCAGGGGCTACACCTTC

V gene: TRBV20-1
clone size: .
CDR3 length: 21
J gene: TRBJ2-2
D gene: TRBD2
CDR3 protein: CSAPRRGLAGSNNANTGELFF
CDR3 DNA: TGCAGTGCTCCTAGGCGGGGACTAGCGGGATCGAATAACGCGAACACCGGGGAGCTGTTTTTT

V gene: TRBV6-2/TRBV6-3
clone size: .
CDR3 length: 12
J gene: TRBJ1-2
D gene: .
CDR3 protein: CASSYPIYGYTF
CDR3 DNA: TGTGCCAGCAGTTACCCCATCTATGGCTACACCTTC

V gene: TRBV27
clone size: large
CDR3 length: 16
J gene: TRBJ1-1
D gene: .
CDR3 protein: CASTPAGKFRLAGAFF
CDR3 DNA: TGTGCCAGCACCCCGGCCGGAAAATTCCGGCTGGCCGGAGCTTTCTTT

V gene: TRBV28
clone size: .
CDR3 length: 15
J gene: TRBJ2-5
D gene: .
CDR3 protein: CASSPELIIQETQYF
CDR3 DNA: TGTGCCAGCAGCCCCGAGTTAATTATCCAAGAGACCCAGTACTTC

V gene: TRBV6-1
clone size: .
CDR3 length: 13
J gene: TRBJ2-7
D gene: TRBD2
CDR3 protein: CASPGTSGYEQYF
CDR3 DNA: TGTGCCAGCCCCGGGACTAGCGGTTACGAGCAGTACTTC

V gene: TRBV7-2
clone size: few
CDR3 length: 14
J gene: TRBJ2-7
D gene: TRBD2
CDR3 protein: CASSQKREGYEQYF
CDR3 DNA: TGTGCCAGCAGCCAAAAGCGGGAGGGCTACGAGCAGTACTTC

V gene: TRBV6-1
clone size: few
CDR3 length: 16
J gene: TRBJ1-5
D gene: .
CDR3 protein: CASYEWGEYSNQPQHF
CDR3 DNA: TGTGCCAGCTATGAGTGGGGCGAATATAGCAATCAGCCCCAGCATTTT

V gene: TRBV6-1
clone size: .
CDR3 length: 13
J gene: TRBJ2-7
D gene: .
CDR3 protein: CASSERIAYEQYF
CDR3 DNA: TGTGCCAGCAGCGAGAGAATTGCCTACGAGCAGTACTTC

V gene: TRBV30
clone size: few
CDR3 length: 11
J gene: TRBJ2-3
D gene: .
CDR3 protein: CAWSDTDTQYF
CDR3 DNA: TGTGCCTGGAGCGACACAGATACGCAGTATTTT

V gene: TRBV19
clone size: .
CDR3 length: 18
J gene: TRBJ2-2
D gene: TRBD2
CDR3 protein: CASSIVGISGRLTGELFF
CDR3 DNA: TGTGCCAGTAGTATAGTAGGGATTAGCGGGAGACTGACCGGGGAGCTGTTTTTT

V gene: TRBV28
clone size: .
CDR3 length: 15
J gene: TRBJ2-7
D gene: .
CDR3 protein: CASSSGASGSYEQYF
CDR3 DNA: TGTGCCAGCAGTTCGGGGGCTAGCGGTTCCTACGAGCAGTACTTC

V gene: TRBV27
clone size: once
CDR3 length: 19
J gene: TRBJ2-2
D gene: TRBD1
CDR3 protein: CASRGVAGTGGSRTGELFF
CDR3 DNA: TGTGCCAGCAGGGGAGTAGCGGGGACAGGGGGCTCGCGCACCGGGGAGCTGTTTTTT

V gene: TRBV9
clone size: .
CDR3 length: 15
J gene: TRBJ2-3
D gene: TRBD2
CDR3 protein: CASSVLAGDTDTQYF
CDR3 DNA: TGTGCCAGCAGCGTACTAGCGGGAGACACAGATACGCAGTATTTC

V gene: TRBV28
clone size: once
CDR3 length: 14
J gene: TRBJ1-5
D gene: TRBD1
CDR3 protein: CASSLQGVYQPQHF
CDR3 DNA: TGTGCCAGCAGTTTACAGGGGGTTTATCAGCCCCAGCATTTT

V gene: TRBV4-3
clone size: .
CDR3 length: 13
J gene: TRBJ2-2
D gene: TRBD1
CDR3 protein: CASSQGQSGELFF
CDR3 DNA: TGCGCCAGCAGCCAGGGACAGTCCGGGGAGCTGTTTTTT

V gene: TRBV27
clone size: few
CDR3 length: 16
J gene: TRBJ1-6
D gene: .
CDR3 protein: CASSLRRGLGISPLHF
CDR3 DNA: TGTGCCAGCAGTTTACGGAGGGGTCTAGGTATCTCACCCCTCCACTTT

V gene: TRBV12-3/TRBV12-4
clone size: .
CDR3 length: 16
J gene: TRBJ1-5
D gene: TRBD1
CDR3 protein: CASSSTGVGGNQPQHF
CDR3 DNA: TGTGCCAGCAGTTCCACAGGGGTAGGCGGGAATCAGCCCCAGCATTTT

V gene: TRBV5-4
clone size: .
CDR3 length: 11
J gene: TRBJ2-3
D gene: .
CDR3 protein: CASSSQDTQYF
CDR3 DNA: TGTGCCAGCAGTTCCCAAGATACGCAGTATTTT

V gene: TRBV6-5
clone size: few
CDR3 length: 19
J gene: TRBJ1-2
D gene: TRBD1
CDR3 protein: CASSYTPGTALTGSFGYTF
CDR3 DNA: TGTGCCAGCAGTTACACACCCGGGACAGCCTTAACCGGGAGCTTTGGCTACACCTTC

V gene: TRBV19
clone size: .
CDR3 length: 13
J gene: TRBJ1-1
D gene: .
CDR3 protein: CASSIMGNTEAFF
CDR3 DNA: TGTGCCAGTAGTATCATGGGGAACACTGAAGCTTTCTTT

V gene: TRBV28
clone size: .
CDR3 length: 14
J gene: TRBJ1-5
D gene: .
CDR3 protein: CASSFMGGGTPQHF
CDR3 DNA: TGTGCCAGCAGTTTTATGGGGGGGGGTACGCCCCAGCATTTT

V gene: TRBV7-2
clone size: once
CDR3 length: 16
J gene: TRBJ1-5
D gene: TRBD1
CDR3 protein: CASSSRGDRLNQPQHF
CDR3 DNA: TGTGCCAGCAGCTCCCGAGGGGACAGGTTGAATCAGCCCCAGCATTTT

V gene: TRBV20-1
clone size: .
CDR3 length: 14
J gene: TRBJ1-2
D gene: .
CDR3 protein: CSASGSRHNYGYTF
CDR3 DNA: TGCAGTGCTAGCGGTAGCAGGCACAACTATGGCTACACCTTC

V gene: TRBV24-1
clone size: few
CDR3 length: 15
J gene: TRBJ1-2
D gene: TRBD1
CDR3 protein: CATSESQGAGYGYTF
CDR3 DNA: TGTGCCACCAGTGAGAGCCAGGGGGCTGGCTATGGCTACACCTTC

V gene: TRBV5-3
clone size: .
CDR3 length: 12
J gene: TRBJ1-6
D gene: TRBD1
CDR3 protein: CALDRGNSPLHF
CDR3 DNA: TGTGCCCTGGACAGGGGAAATTCACCCCTCCACTTT

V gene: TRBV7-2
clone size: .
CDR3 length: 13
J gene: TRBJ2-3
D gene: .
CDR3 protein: CASSSRQTDTQYF
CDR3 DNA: TGTGCCAGCAGCTCCAGACAGACAGATACGCAGTATTTT

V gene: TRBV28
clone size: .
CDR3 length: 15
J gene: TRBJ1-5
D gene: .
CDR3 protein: CASSVTAYSNQPQHF
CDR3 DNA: TGTGCCAGCAGTGTCACAGCTTATAGCAATCAGCCCCAGCATTTT

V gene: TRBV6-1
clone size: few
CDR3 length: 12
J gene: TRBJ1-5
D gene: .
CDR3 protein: CASRRADQPQHF
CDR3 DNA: TGTGCCAGCAGGCGGGCCGATCAGCCCCAGCATTTT

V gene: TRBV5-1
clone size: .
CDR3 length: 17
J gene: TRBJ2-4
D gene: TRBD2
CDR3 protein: CASSPLAGREVKNIQYF
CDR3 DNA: TGCGCCAGCAGCCCCCTGGCAGGGCGGGAGGTCAAAAACATTCAGTACTTC

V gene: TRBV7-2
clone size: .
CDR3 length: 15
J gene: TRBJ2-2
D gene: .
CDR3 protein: CASIKGGGNTGELFF
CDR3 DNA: TGTGCCAGCATTAAGGGAGGCGGAAACACCGGGGAGCTGTTTTTT

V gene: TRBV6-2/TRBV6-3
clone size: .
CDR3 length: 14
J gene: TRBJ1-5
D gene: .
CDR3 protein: CASSVGQNNQPQHF
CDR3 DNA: TGTGCCAGCTCGGTCGGACAGAACAATCAGCCCCAGCATTTT

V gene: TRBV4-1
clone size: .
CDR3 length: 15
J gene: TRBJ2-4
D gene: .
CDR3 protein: CASSQEGSSKNIQYF
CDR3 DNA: TGCGCCAGCAGCCAAGAAGGCAGTTCCAAAAACATTCAGTACTTC

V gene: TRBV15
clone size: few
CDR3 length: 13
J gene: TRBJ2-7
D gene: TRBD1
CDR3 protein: CATSRDRGEWQYF
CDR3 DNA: TGTGCCACCAGCCGGGACAGGGGGGAATGGCAGTACTTC

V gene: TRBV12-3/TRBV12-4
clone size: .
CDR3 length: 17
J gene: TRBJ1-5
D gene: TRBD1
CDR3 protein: CASSFRAGTGVNQPQHF
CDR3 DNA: TGTGCCAGCAGTTTTCGGGCCGGGACAGGGGTCAATCAGCCCCAGCATTTT

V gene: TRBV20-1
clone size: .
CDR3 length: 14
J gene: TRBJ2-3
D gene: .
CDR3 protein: CSAVLDASTDTQYF
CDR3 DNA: TGCAGTGCCGTACTAGATGCCAGCACAGATACGCAGTATTTT

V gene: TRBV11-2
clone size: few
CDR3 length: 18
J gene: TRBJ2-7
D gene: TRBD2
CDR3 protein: CASSARRLAGNPASEQYF
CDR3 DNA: TGTGCCAGCAGCGCACGGCGCCTAGCGGGAAACCCTGCGAGCGAGCAGTACTTC

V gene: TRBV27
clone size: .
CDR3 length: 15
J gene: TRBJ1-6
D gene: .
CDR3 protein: CASRGGHNYNSPLHF
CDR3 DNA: TGTGCCAGCAGGGGAGGGCACAATTATAATTCACCCCTCCACTTT

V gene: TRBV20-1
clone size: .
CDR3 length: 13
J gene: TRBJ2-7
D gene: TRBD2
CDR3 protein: CSARGGRAWEQYF
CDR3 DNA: TGCAGTGCTAGGGGCGGGAGGGCCTGGGAGCAGTACTTC

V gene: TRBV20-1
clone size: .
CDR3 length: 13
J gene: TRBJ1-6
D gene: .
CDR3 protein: CSARWQAHSPLHF
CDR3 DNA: TGCAGTGCTAGATGGCAGGCGCATTCACCCCTCCACTTT